The rows below give T cell receptor beta chains drawn from one sample of a study of blood T cell repertoires in COVID-19. Sequencing was performed with immunoSEQ multiplex PCR; in TCRdb, only in-frame clones are kept and a portion is missing. Among 150,000 to 180,000 clones listed, 75% to 85% were seen once. The specimen was peripheral blood. The receptors shown here come from a woman aged 60-75 years with COVID-19, enrolled during active disease. Both conserved end residues are part of each CDR3. D genes are given only for firm matches. Size values are once, few and many counts, or a class for expanded clones, and some rows have none.

>.|TRBV3-1/TRBV3-2|TRBJ2-1|.
CASSQGNWGDEQFF
TGTGCCAGCAGCCAAGGAAATTGGGGGGATGAGCAGTTCTTC
>.|TRBV29-1|TRBJ1-1|.
CSVDGQRGTEAFF
TGCAGCGTCGATGGACAGCGGGGCACTGAAGCTTTCTTT
>.|TRBV11-2|TRBJ1-4|TRBD1
CASSKPPDRYNEKLFF
TGTGCCAGCAGCAAACCCCCGGACAGGTATAATGAAAAACTGTTTTTT
>few|TRBV5-1|TRBJ1-2|TRBD1
CASSGQTGRGYTF
TGCGCCAGCAGCGGTCAGACAGGGAGAGGCTACACCTTC
>.|TRBV18|TRBJ2-7|.
CASSPLRSGEQYF
TGTGCCAGCTCACCTCTCCGCTCGGGTGAGCAGTACTTC
>.|TRBV19|TRBJ1-1|TRBD1
CASKTGVLGAFF
TGTGCCAGCAAGACAGGGGTCCTTGGGGCTTTCTTT
>.|TRBV15|TRBJ1-2|.
CATSSLGGAGDLGYTF
TGTGCCACCAGCAGCTTGGGGGGGGCAGGCGACCTTGGCTACACCTTC
>.|TRBV10-1|TRBJ2-3|TRBD1
CASKKGASSTDTQYF
TGCGCCAGCAAGAAGGGGGCAAGTAGCACAGATACGCAGTATTTT
>.|TRBV9|TRBJ2-7|TRBD2
CASSGGLGISYEQYF
TGTGCCTCTTCGGGGGGGTTGGGTATCTCCTACGAGCAGTACTTC
>.|TRBV7-2|TRBJ1-1|TRBD1
CASSLGSGQGFEAFF
TGTGCCAGCAGCTTAGGATCGGGACAGGGATTTGAAGCTTTCTTT
>.|TRBV3-1/TRBV3-2|TRBJ2-1|TRBD2
CASSQDLLAGGGNEQFF
TGTGCCAGCAGCCAAGATCTACTAGCGGGAGGAGGTAATGAGCAGTTCTTC
>.|TRBV12-5|TRBJ1-1|.
CASGRTEGAEAFF
TGTGCTAGTGGACGTACAGAGGGGGCTGAAGCTTTCTTT
>.|TRBV3-1/TRBV3-2|TRBJ2-3|TRBD2
CASSQEMGLASLDTQYF
TGTGCCAGCAGCCAAGAAATGGGACTAGCGAGTTTAGATACGCAGTATTTT
>once|TRBV14|TRBJ2-5|TRBD1
CASSQDRPTGVLETQYF
TGTGCCAGCAGCCAAGATCGTCCGACAGGGGTTTTGGAGACCCAGTACTTC
>.|TRBV6-5|TRBJ1-1|TRBD1
CASSSRTGTLPEAFF
TGTGCCAGCAGCTCGAGGACAGGAACATTACCTGAAGCTTTCTTT
>.|TRBV7-2|TRBJ2-3|TRBD2
CASSLGGRGGADTQYF
TGTGCCAGCAGCTTAGGCGGGAGGGGGGGCGCAGATACGCAGTATTTT
>.|TRBV10-2|TRBJ2-1|TRBD1
CAGGTGFGEQFF
TGCGCCGGCGGGACAGGGTTTGGTGAGCAGTTCTTC
>.|TRBV5-4|TRBJ1-2|.
CASSSGGARGYTF
TGTGCCAGCAGCTCCGGGGGGGCGAGAGGCTACACCTTC
>.|TRBV3-1/TRBV3-2|TRBJ2-7|TRBD2
CASSQTSGGADEQYF
TGTGCCAGCAGCCAAACTAGCGGGGGAGCGGACGAGCAGTACTTC
>once|TRBV6-5|TRBJ2-2|.
CASRWAGQNTGELFF
TGTGCCAGCAGGTGGGCCGGACAGAACACCGGGGAGCTGTTTTTT
>few|TRBV9|TRBJ2-5|TRBD2
CASSVGGAGAETQYF
TGTGCCAGCAGCGTGGGAGGAGCGGGGGCAGAGACCCAGTACTTC
>few|TRBV9|TRBJ2-3|.
CASSTGFSTDTQYF
TGTGCCAGCAGCACGGGATTCTCCACAGATACGCAGTATTTT
>.|TRBV15|TRBJ1-5|.
CATSRGQMSNQPQHF
TGTGCCACCAGCAGAGGCCAGATGAGCAATCAGCCCCAGCATTTT
>.|TRBV27|TRBJ2-2|TRBD1
CASSDRQGDTGELFF
TGTGCCAGCAGTGATCGACAGGGAGACACCGGGGAGCTGTTTTTT
>once|TRBV7-8|TRBJ1-2|.
CASSLAHKNYGYTF
TGTGCCAGCAGCTTAGCCCACAAGAACTATGGCTACACCTTC
>.|TRBV24-1|TRBJ1-6|.
CATSDGIQNNSPLHF
TGTGCCACCAGTGACGGGATTCAAAATAATTCACCCCTCCACTTT
>.|TRBV5-6|TRBJ1-5|.
CASSTTGTARPQHF
TGTGCCAGCAGCACAACCGGAACAGCCCGGCCCCAGCATTTT
>.|TRBV7-2|TRBJ1-6|.
CASSLGRGYNSPLHF
TGTGCCAGCAGCTTAGGGAGAGGTTATAATTCACCCCTCCACTTT
>.|TRBV28|TRBJ1-2|.
CASSLGGGRGYTF
TGTGCCAGCAGTTTGGGCGGGGGTCGGGGCTACACCTTC
>.|TRBV2|TRBJ2-7|.
CASSERDFARGYEQYF
TGTGCCAGCAGTGAACGGGACTTCGCTAGGGGTTACGAGCAGTACTTC
>.|TRBV7-3|TRBJ1-1|.
CASSLTGQPVGEAFF
TGTGCCAGCAGCTTAACAGGACAGCCCGTGGGGGAAGCTTTCTTT
>many|TRBV7-3|TRBJ1-5|TRBD1
CASSLMWSQGAGDQPQHF
TGTGCCAGCAGCTTAATGTGGTCTCAGGGGGCCGGGGATCAGCCCCAGCATTTT
>.|TRBV6-5|TRBJ1-5|.
CASRDGQHQPQHF
TGTGCCAGCAGGGACGGACAGCATCAGCCCCAGCATTTT
>.|TRBV7-3|TRBJ1-5|TRBD1
CASTFQNRGMNQPQHF
TGTGCCAGCACCTTCCAGAACAGGGGGATGAATCAGCCCCAGCATTTT
>few|TRBV5-4|TRBJ1-3|TRBD1
CASSQGAGAQVGNTIYF
TGTGCCAGCAGCCAGGGGGCAGGGGCTCAGGTTGGAAACACCATATATTTT